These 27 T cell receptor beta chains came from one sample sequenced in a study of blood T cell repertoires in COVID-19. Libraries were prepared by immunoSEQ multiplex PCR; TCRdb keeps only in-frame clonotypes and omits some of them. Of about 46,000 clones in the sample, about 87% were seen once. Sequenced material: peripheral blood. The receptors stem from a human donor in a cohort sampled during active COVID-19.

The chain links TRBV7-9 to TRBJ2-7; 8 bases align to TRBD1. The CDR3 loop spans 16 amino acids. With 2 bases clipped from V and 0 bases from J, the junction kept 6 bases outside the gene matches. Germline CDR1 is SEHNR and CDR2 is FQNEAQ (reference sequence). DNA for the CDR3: TGTGCCAGCAGCTTATTTGGACAGGGATCCTCCTACGAGCAGTACTTC. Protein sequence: CASSLFGQGSSYEQYF.

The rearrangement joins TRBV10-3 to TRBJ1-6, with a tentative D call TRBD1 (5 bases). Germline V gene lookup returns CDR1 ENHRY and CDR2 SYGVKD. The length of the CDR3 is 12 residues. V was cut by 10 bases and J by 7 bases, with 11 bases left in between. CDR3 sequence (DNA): TGTGCCACAGGGCAAGAAAATTCACCCCTCCACTTT. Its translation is CATGQENSPLHF.

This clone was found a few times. The CDR3 region is CASKAGYTEAFF. The CDR3 DNA is TGTGCCAGTAAGGCGGGGTACACTGAAGCTTTCTTT. J is TRBJ1-1 and V is TRBV19; D is ambiguous. The CDR3 is 12 amino acids. Trimming shortened V by 7 bases and J by 3 bases, and 9 bases separated the two germline ends. CDR1 and CDR2 from the germline V gene are LNHDA and SQIVND (reference sequence).

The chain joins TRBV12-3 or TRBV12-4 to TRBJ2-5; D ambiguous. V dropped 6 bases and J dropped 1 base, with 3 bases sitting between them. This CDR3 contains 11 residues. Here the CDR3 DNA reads TGTGCCAGCAGCTCCCAAGAGACCCAGTACTTC. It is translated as CASSSQETQYF.

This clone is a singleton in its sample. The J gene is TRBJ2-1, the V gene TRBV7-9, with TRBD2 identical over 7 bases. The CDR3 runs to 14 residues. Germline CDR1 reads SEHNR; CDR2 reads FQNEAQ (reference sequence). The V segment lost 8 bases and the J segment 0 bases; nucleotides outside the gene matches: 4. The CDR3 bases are TGTGCCAGCCTAGCGGAGAGCTCCTACAATGAGCAGTTCTTC. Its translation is CASLAESSYNEQFF.

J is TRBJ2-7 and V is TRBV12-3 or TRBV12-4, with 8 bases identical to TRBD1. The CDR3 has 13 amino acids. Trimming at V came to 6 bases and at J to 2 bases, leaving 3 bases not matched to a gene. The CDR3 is CASSLTGAYEQYF. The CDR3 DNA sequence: TGTGCCAGCAGCCTGACAGGGGCCTACGAGCAGTACTTC.

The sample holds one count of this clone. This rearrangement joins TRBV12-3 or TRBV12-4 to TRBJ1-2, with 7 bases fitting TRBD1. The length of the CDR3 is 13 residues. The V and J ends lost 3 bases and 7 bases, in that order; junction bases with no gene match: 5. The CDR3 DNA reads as TGTGCCAGCAGTTTGAGGGGGCACAGTGGCTACACCTTC. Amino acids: CASSLRGHSGYTF.

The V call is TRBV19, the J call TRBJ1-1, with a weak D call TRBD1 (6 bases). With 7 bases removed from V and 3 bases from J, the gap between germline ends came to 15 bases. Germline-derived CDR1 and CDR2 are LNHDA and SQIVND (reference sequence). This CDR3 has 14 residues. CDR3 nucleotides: TGTGCCAGTACTAACAGGGCTGGGTACACTGAAGCTTTCTTT. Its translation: CASTNRAGYTEAFF. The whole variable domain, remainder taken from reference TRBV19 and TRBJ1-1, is DGGITQSPKYLFRKEGQNVTLSCEQNLNHDAMYWYRQDPGQGLRLIYYSQIVNDFQKGDIAEGYSVSREKKESFPLTVTSAQKNPTAFYLCASTNRAGYTEAFFGQGTRLTVV.

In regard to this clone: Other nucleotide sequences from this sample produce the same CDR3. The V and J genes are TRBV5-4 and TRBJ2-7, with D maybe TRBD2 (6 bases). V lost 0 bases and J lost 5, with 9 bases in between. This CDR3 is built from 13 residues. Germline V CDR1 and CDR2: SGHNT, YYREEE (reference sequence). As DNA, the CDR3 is TGTGCCAGCAGCTTGGTAGGAGGGGACGAGCAGTACTTC. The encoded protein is CASSLVGGDEQYF.

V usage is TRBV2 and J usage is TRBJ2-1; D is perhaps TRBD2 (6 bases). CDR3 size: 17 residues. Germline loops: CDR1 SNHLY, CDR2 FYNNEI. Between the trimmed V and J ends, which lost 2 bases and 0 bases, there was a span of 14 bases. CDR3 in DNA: TGTGCCAGCAGTGAACGGGGGAGGTCAGGCTCCTACAATGAGCAGTTCTTC. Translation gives CASSERGRSGSYNEQFF.

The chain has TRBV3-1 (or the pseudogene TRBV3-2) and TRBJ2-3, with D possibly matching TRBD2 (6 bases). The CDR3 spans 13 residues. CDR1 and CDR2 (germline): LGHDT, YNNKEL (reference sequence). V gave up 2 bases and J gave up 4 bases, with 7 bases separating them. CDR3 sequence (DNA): TGTGCCAGCAGCCAATTAGCGGCAGATACGCAGTATTTT. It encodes CASSQLAADTQYF.

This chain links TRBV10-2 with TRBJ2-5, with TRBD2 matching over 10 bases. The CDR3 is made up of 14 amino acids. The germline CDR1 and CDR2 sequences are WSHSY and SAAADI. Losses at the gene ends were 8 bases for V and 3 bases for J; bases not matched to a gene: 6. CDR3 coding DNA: TGCGCCAGCCAAAGGACTAGCGGAAAAGAGACCCAGTACTTC. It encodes CASQRTSGKETQYF.

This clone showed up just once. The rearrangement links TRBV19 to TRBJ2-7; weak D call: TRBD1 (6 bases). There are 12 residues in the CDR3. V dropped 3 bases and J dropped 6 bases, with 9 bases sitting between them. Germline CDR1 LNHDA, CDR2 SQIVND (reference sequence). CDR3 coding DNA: TGTGCCAGTAGTATTACAGGGTTCGAGCAGTACTTC. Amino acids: CASSITGFEQYF.

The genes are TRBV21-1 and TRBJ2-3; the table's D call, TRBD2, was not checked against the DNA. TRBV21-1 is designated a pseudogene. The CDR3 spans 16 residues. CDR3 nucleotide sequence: TGTGCCAGCAGCAGGGCTACTAGCGGGAGGGACCGTACGCAGTATTTT. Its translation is CASSRATSGRDRTQYF.

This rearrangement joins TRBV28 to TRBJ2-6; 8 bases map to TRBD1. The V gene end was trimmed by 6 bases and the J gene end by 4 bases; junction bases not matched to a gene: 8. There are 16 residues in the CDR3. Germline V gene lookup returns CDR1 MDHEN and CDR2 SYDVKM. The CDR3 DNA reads TGTGCCAGCAGCCCTCCAGGGGGCACCGGGGCCAACGTCCTGACTTTC. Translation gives CASSPPGGTGANVLTF.

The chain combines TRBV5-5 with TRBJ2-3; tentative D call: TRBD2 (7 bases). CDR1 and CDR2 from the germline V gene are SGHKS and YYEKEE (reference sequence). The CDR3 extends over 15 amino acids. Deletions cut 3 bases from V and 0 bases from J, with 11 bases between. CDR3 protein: CASSSRGTSTDTQYF. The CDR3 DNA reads TGTGCCAGCAGCTCGCGGGGGACAAGCACAGATACGCAGTATTTT.

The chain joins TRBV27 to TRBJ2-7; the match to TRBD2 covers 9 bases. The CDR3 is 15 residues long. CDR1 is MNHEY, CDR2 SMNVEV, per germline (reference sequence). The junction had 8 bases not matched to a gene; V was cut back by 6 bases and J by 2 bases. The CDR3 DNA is TGTGCCAGCAGCCTGACTAGCGGAACGACCTACGAGCAGTACTTC. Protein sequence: CASSLTSGTTYEQYF.

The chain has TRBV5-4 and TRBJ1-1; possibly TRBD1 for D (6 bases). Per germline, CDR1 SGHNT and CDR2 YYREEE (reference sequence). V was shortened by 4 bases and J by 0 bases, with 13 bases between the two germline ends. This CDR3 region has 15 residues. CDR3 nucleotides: TGTGCCAGCAGCCCCCGACAGGAGCTGAACACTGAAGCTTTCTTT. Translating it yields CASSPRQELNTEAFF.

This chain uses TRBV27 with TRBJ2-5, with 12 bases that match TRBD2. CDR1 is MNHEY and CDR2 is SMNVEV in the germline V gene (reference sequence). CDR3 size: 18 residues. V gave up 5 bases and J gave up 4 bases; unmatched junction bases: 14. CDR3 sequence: CASSHPTSGRMRLETQYF. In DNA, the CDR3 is TGTGCCAGCAGTCACCCGACTAGCGGGAGAATGCGATTAGAGACCCAGTACTTC.

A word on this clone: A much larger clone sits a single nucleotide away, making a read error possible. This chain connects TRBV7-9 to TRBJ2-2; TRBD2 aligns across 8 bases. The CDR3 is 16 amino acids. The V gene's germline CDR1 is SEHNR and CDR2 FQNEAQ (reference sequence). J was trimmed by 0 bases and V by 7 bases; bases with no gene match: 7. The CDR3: CASNFRAGANTGELFF. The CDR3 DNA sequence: TGTGCCAGCAACTTTCGAGCGGGAGCGAACACCGGGGAGCTGTTTTTT.

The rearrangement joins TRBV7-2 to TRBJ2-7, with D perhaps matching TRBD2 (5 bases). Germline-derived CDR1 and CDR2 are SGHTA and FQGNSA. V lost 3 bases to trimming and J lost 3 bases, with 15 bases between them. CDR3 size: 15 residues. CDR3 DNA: TGTGCCAGCAGCTTGGGAGTCAACGAGTTCTACGAGCAGTACTTC. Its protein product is CASSLGVNEFYEQYF.

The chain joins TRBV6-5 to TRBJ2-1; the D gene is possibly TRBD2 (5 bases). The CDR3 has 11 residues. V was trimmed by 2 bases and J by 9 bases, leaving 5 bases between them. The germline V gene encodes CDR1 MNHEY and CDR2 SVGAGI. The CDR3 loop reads CASSYGSEQFF. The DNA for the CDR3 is TGTGCCAGCAGTTACGGGAGTGAGCAGTTCTTC.

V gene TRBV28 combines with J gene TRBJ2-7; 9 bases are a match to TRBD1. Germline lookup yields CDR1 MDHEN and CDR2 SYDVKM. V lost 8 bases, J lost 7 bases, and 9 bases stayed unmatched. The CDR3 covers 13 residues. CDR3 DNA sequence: TGTGCCAGCTGGGACAGGGTGGGGGCGGAGCAGTACTTC. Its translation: CASWDRVGAEQYF.

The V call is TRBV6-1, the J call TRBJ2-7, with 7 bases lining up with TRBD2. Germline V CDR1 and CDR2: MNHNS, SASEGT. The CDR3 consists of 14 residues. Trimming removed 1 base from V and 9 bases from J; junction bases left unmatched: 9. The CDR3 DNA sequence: TGTGCCAGCAGTGAAGGTAGCGGGCGACCCGGGCAGTACTTC. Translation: CASSEGSGRPGQYF.

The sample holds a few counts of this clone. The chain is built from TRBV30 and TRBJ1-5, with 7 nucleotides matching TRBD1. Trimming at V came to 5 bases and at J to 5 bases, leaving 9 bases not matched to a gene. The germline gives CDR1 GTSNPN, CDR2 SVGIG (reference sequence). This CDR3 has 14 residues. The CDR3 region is CAWGKGQWDQPQHF. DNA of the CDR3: TGTGCCTGGGGAAAGGGACAGTGGGATCAGCCCCAGCATTTT.

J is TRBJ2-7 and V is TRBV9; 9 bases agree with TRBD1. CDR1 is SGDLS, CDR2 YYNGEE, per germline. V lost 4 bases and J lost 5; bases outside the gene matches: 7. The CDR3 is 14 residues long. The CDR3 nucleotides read TGTGCCAGCAGCTACCGGGACAGGGCGAACGAGCAGTACTTC. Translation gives CASSYRDRANEQYF.

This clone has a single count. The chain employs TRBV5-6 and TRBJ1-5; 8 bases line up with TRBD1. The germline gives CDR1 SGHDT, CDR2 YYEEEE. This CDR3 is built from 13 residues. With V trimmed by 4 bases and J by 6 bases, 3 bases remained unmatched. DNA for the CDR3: TGTGCCAGCAGCCAGGGGGCGTTTCAGCCCCAGCATTTT. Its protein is CASSQGAFQPQHF. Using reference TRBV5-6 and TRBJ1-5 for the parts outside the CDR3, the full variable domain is DAGVTQSPTHLIKTRGQQVTLRCSPKSGHDTVSWYQQALGQGPQFIFQYYEEEERQRGNFPDRFSGHQFPNYSSELNVNALLLGDSALYLCASSQGAFQPQHFGDGTRLSIL.